The 12 T cell receptor beta chains below all came from one sample that was sequenced in a study of OX40 agonist ivuxolimab in advanced cancers. Sequencing was performed with immunoSEQ multiplex PCR; in TCRdb, only in-frame clones are kept and a portion is missing. The data show about 77,000 clones, with 80% to 90% seen just once and 6.2% held by the top ten. Sequenced here: CD4+ or CD8+ T cells sorted from blood, sampled in a trial of the OX40 agonist ivuxolimab. Receptors originate from an adult with an advanced solid tumor such as melanoma, head and neck, liver or kidney cancer.

This chain uses TRBV25-1 with TRBJ1-1; 7 positions match TRBD1. This CDR3 spans 13 amino acids. Trimming cost V 7 bases and J 0 bases; bases outside gene matches: 2. Germline V CDR1 and CDR2: MGHDK, SYGVNS. In nucleotides, the CDR3 is TGTGCCAGCAAGGGACAGATGAACACTGAAGCTTTCTTT. This gives the protein CASKGQMNTEAFF.

In nucleotides, the CDR3 is TGTGCCAGCAGCCCGACAGACTTCAATCAGCCCCAGCATTTT. It translates to CASSPTDFNQPQHF. V is TRBV2 and J is TRBJ1-5; the D gene is possibly TRBD1 (5 bases). CDR1 is SNHLY, CDR2 FYNNEI, per germline. V was clipped by 6 bases and J by 3 bases, with 12 bases between them. The CDR3 runs 14 residues.

This rearrangement joins TRBV28 to TRBJ2-1; 8 positions match TRBD2. Losses at the gene ends were 5 bases for V and 0 bases for J; bases not matched to a gene: 3. Germline V lookup: CDR1 MDHEN, CDR2 SYDVKM. The CDR3 contains 15 residues. In DNA, the CDR3 is TGTGCCAGCAGTAGTCGGGGGGGCTCCTACAATGAGCAGTTCTTC. Protein product: CASSSRGGSYNEQFF.

V and J are TRBV28 and TRBJ1-3; 7 bases are a match to TRBD1. J was trimmed by 4 bases and V by 3 bases; bases with no gene match: 3. The germline gives CDR1 MDHEN, CDR2 SYDVKM. This CDR3 has 14 amino acids. CDR3 sequence (DNA): TGTGCCAGCAGTTTGCCGGGACAGGGAAACACCATATATTTT. It yields the protein CASSLPGQGNTIYF.

This clone was seen a single time. The V and J genes are TRBV6-1 and TRBJ2-4; D is undetermined. CDR1 and CDR2 from the germline V gene are MNHNS and SASEGT. CDR3 length: 17 amino acids. V lost 2 bases, J lost 1 base, and 15 bases lay in between. The CDR3 region has the DNA TGTGCCAGCAGTGAATCGGGCTTTTCAGCGGCCAAAAACATTCAGTACTTC. Its translation is CASSESGFSAAKNIQYF.

The V and J genes are TRBV15 and TRBJ1-4; tentatively, D is TRBD1 (6 bases). Germline V CDR1 and CDR2: LNHNV, YYDKDF (reference sequence). Trimming took 0 bases from V and 3 from J, leaving 11 bases between them. This CDR3 is 16 amino acids long. This CDR3 is CATSRDLQGANEKLFF. CDR3 bases: TGTGCCACCAGCAGAGATCTACAGGGCGCTAATGAAAAACTGTTTTTT.

A word on this clone: This clone may be a read error of a much larger clone one base away. The gene calls are TRBV6-5 and TRBJ1-5, with 8 bases fitting TRBD1. The CDR3 consists of 14 residues. CDR1 and CDR2 (germline): MNHEY, SVGAGI. V lost 6 bases, J lost 2 bases, and 3 bases stayed unmatched. The CDR3 protein is CASRPTGGNQPQHF. The DNA of the CDR3 is TGTGCCAGCAGACCGACAGGGGGCAATCAGCCCCAGCATTTT.

The V and J genes are TRBV2 and TRBJ2-2; TRBD2 is a possible D gene (7 bases). Trimming pared 4 bases from V and 2 bases from J, leaving 11 bases between. The CDR3 covers 15 residues. Germline CDR1 and CDR2: SNHLY and FYNNEI. The CDR3 loop reads CASSAGGLNTGELFF. The CDR3, as DNA: TGTGCCAGCAGTGCCGGGGGGCTCAACACCGGGGAGCTGTTTTTT.

As DNA, the CDR3 is TGCAGCGCCACAGCCTTGCCGGGGACTAGCGGGACCCTCCAGCAGTACTTC. This codes for CSATALPGTSGTLQQYF. The rearrangement uses TRBV29-1 and TRBJ2-7, with 13 bases identical to TRBD2. The CDR3 runs to 17 residues. Trimming cost V 7 bases and J 8 bases; bases outside gene matches: 20. Germline V gives CDR1 SQVTM, CDR2 ANQGSEA.

The chain couples TRBV11-3 to TRBJ2-3, with D perhaps matching TRBD1 or TRBD2 (5 bases each). The germline V gene has CDR1 SGHNT and CDR2 YENEEA. The V end lost 5 bases, the J end lost 0 bases, and 15 bases lay between the germline ends. This CDR3 is built from 16 residues. The CDR3 DNA follows: TGTGCCAGCAGCCTGGGGACGGATCCTAGCACAGATACGCAGTATTTT. Protein sequence: CASSLGTDPSTDTQYF.

The genes are TRBV9 and TRBJ2-3; weak D call: TRBD2 (6 bases). Deletions cut 6 bases from V and 2 bases from J, with 16 bases between. Germline V gene lookup returns CDR1 SGDLS and CDR2 YYNGEE. The CDR3 is made up of 15 amino acids. DNA for the CDR3: TGTGCCAGCAACCACTTGGGCGGGACCACAGATACGCAGTATTTT. Protein: CASNHLGGTTDTQYF.

V and J are TRBV6-1 and TRBJ1-4; tentatively, D is TRBD1 (5 bases). The V gene's germline CDR1 is MNHNS and CDR2 SASEGT. This CDR3 spans 12 amino acids. The CDR3: CAYVGRGEKLFF. The CDR3 bases are TGTGCTTACGTGGGGAGGGGCGAAAAACTGTTTTTT.